These T cell receptor beta chains were read from a single sample in a study of ipilimumab plus nivolumab after autologous stem cell transplantation. Sequencing used immunoSEQ multiplex PCR; TCRdb keeps in-frame clones, though not all of them. The data show roughly 3,000 clones, roughly three quarters seen once. Sequencing was performed on PBMCs, taken in a trial of ipilimumab plus nivolumab as post-transplant consolidation. All receptors derive from a male donor with primary mediastinal lymphoma. The CDR3 runs from the conserved cysteine through the conserved F or W. Fields, in order: clone size, J gene, V gene, D gene, CDR3 DNA, CDR3 protein. The D gene is left open where the match is weak. A clone size is listed for some rows: how often the clone was seen (once, few, many), or a class if it is expanded.

>-|TRBJ2-3|TRBV27|TRBD2
TGTGCCAGCAGACTAGCGGGAGTACCAGATACGCAGTATTTT
CASRLAGVPDTQYF
>-|TRBJ2-7|TRBV28|TRBD2
TGTGCCAGCAGTTCCAGCGGGAGAGGCGAGCAGTACTTC
CASSSSGRGEQYF
>few|TRBJ1-2|TRBV6-1|TRBD1
TGTGCCAGCAAGACAGGGGCTTATGGCTACACCTTC
CASKTGAYGYTF
>-|TRBJ1-1|TRBV4-1|-
TGCGCCAGCAGCCAAGAGGACAGACAGAACACTGAAGCTTTCTTT
CASSQEDRQNTEAFF
>-|TRBJ1-2|TRBV25-1|-
TGTGCCAGCAGTGAATCAATGACAGGACGTGGCTACACCTTC
CASSESMTGRGYTF
>-|TRBJ1-1|TRBV5-1|-
TGCGCCAGCAGCTTGTTTGGGACGGGGAACACTGAAGCTTTCTTT
CASSLFGTGNTEAFF
>once|TRBJ2-7|TRBV2|-
TGTGCCAGCCAGGGGGGCCAAATTTACGAGCAGTACTTC
CASQGGQIYEQYF
>-|TRBJ2-7|TRBV5-1|-
TGCGCCAGCAGCTTGGTTGGAGGAGGGGCGCAGTACTTC
CASSLVGGGAQYF
>-|TRBJ2-7|TRBV9|-
TGTGCCAGCAGCGTAGGTGGGATTGGCGACGAGCAGTACTTC
CASSVGGIGDEQYF
>-|TRBJ1-2|TRBV6-1|TRBD1
TGTGCCAGCCTACAGGGGAACGGCTATGGCTACACCTTC
CASLQGNGYGYTF
>-|TRBJ2-5|TRBV2|TRBD2
TGTGCCAGCAGTAAAGTATATGCGGGGGGGCAGGAGACCCAGTACTTC
CASSKVYAGGQETQYF
>-|TRBJ1-1|TRBV11-2|-
TGTGCCAGCAGCCCGAGAAGGAACACTGAAGCTTTCTTT
CASSPRRNTEAFF
>-|TRBJ2-1|TRBV20-1|-
TGCAGTGCTAGGACCTACGAGCAGTTCTTC
CSARTYEQFF
>few|TRBJ2-3|TRBV27|TRBD1
TGTGCCAGCAGTTCAAGGACAGGGTGGGATACGCAGTATTTT
CASSSRTGWDTQYF
>-|TRBJ1-6|TRBV30|-
TGTGCCTGGAGTGATTACAGCAATTCACCCCTCCACTTT
CAWSDYSNSPLHF
>-|TRBJ2-7|TRBV29-1|-
TGCAGCGTTCAGTGGGCAGGGTGGTACGAGCAGTACTTC
CSVQWAGWYEQYF
>-|TRBJ2-5|TRBV19|TRBD2
TGTGCCAGTAGTATCTCAGCGGGAGGTCAAGAGACCCAGTACTTC
CASSISAGGQETQYF